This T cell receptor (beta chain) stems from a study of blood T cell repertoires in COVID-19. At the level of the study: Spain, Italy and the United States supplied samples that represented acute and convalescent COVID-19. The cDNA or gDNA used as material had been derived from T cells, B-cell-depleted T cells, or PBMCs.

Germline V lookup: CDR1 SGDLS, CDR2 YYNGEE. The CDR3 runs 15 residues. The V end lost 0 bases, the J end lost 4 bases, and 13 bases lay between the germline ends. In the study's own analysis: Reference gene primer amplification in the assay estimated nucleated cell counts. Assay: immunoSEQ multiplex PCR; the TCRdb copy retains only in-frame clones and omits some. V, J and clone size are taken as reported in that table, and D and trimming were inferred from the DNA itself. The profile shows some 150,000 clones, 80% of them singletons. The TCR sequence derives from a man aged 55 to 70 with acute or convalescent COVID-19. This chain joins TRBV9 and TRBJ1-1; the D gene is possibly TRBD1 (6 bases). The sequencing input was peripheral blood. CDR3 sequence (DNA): TGTGCCAGCAGCGTAGATATGAGAGGGGGCACTGAAGCTTTCTTT. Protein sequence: CASSVDMRGGTEAFF.